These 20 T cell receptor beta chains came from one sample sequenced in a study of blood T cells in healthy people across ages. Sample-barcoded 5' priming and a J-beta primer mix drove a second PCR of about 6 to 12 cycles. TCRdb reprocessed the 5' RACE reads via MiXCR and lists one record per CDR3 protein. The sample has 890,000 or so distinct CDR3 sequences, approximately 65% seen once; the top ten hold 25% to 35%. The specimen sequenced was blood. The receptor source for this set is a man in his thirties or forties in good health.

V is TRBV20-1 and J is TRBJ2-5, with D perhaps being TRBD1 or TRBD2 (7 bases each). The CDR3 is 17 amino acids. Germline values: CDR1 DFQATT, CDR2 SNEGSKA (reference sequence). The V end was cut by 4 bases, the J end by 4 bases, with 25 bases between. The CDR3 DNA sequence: TGCAGTGCTACCATACAGGGGAGGGGTTGGAAAGGAGAGACCCAGTACTTC. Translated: CSATIQGRGWKGETQYF.

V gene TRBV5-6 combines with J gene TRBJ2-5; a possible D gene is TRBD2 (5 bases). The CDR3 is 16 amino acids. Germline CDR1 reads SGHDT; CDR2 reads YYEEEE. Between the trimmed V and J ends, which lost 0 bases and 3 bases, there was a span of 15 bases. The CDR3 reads CASSLERRIEEETQYF. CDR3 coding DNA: TGTGCCAGCAGCTTGGAACGGAGGATAGAGGAAGAGACCCAGTACTTC.

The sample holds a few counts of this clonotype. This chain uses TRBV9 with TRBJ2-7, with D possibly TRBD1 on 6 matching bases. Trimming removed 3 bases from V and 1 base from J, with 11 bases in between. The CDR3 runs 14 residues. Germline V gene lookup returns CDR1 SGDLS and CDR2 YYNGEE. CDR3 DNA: TGTGCCAGCAGCGCCGGACAGCGTTCCTACGAGCAGTACTTC. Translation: CASSAGQRSYEQYF.

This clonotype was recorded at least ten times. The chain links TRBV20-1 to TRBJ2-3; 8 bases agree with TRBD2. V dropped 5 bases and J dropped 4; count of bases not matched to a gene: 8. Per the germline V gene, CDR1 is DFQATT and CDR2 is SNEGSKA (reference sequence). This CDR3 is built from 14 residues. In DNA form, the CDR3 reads TGCAGTGCTGCCCGAGCGGGAGAGGCAGATACGCAGTATTTT. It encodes CSAARAGEADTQYF.

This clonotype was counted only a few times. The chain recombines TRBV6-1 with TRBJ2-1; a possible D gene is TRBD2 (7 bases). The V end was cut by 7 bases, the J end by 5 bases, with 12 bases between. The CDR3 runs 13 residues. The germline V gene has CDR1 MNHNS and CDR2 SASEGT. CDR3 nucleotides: TGTGCCAGCAACGGGGGGCGTCACAATGAGCAGTTCTTC. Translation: CASNGGRHNEQFF.

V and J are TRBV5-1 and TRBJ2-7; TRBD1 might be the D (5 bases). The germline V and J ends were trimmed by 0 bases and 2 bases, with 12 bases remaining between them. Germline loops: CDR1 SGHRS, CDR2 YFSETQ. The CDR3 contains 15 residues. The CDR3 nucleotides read TGCGCCAGCAGCTTGGTTCGAGCAGGGACCTACGAGCAGTACTTC. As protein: CASSLVRAGTYEQYF.

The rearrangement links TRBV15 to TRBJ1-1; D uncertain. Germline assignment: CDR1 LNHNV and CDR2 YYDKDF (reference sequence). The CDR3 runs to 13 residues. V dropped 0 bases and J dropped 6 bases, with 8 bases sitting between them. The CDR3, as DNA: TGTGCCACCAGCAGAGATTGGATGCCTGAAGCTTTCTTT. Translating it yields CATSRDWMPEAFF.

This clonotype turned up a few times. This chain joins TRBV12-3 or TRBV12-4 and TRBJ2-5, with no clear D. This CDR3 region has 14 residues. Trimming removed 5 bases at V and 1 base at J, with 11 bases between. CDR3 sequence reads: CASSTRRRQETQYF. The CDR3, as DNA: TGTGCCAGCAGTACCAGACGGCGCCAAGAGACCCAGTACTTC.

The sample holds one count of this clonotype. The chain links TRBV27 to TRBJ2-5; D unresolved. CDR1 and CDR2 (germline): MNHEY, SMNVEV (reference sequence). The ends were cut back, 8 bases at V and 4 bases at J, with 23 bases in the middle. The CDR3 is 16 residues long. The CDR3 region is CASGPLGSGRIETQYF. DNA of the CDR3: TGTGCCAGCGGTCCTCTCGGGTCTGGTCGAATAGAGACCCAGTACTTC.

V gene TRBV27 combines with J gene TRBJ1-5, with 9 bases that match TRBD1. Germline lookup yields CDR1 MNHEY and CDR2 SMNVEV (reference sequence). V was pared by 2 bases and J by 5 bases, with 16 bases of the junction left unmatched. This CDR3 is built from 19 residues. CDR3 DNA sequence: TGTGCCAGCAGTTTACTTCGGGACAGGGTCTGTAAGGGGGATCAGCCCCAGCATTTT. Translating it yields CASSLLRDRVCKGDQPQHF.

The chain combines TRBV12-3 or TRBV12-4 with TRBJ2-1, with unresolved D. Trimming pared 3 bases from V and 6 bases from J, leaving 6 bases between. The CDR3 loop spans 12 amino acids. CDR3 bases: TGTGCCAGCAGTTTTGGAATCAATGAGCAGTTCTTC. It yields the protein CASSFGINEQFF.

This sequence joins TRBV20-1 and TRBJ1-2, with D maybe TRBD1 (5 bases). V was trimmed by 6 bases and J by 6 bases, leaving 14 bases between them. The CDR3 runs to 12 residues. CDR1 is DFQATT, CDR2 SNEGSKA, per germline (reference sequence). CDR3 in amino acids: CSATGPVDGYTF. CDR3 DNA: TGCAGTGCAACGGGACCGGTAGATGGCTACACCTTC.

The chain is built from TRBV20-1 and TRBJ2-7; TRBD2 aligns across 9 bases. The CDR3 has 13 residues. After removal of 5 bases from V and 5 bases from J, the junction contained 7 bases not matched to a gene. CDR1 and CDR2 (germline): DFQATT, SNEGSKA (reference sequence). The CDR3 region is CSAASSGGNEQYF. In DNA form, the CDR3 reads TGCAGTGCTGCTAGTAGCGGGGGAAACGAGCAGTACTTC.

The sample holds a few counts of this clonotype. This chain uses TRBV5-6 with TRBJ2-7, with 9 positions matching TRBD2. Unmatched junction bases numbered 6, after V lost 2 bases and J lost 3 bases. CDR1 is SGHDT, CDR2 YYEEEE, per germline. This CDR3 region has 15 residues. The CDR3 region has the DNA TGTGCCAGCAGCTTCTTTAGCGGGGGAGGCTACGAGCAGTACTTC. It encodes CASSFFSGGGYEQYF. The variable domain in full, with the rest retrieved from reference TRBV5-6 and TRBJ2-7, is DAGVTQSPTHLIKTRGQQVTLRCSPKSGHDTVSWYQQALGQGPQFIFQYYEEEERQRGNFPDRFSGHQFPNYSSELNVNALLLGDSALYLCASSFFSGGGYEQYFGPGTRLTVT.

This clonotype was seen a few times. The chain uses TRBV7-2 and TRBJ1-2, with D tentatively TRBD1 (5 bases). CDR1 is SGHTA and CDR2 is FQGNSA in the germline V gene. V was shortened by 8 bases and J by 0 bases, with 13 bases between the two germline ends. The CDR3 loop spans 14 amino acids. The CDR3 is CASGAQVANYGYTF. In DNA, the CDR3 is TGTGCCAGCGGGGCTCAAGTGGCTAACTATGGCTACACCTTC.

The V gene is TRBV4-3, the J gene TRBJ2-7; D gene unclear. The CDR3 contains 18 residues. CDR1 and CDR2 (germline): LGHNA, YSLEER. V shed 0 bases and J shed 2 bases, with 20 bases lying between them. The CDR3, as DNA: TGCGCCAGCAGCCAAGATCGTCTCCGGACGCCGATTGCCTACGAGCAGTACTTC. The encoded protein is CASSQDRLRTPIAYEQYF.

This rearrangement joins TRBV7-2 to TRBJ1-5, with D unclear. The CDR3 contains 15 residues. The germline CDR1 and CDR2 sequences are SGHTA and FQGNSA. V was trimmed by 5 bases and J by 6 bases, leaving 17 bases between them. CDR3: CASSPKGEAVQPQHF. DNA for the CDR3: TGTGCCAGCAGCCCCAAAGGCGAGGCGGTTCAGCCCCAGCATTTT.

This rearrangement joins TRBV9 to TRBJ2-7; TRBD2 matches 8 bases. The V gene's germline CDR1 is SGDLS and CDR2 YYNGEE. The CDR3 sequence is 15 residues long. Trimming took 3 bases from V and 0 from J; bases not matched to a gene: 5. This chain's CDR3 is CASSESGSPSYEQYF. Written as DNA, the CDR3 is TGTGCCAGCAGCGAGAGCGGGAGCCCCTCCTACGAGCAGTACTTC. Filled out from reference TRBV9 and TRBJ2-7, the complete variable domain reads DSGVTQTPKHLITATGQRVTLRCSPRSGDLSVYWYQQSLDQGLQFLIQYYNGEERAKGNILERFSAQQFPDLHSELNLSSLELGDSALYFCASSESGSPSYEQYFGPGTRLTVT.

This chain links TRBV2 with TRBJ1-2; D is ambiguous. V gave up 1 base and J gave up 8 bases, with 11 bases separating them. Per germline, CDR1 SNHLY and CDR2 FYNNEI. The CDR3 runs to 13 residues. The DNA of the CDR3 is TGTGCCAGCAGTGAAGATGAGGGTGAGGGCTACACCTTC. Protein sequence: CASSEDEGEGYTF. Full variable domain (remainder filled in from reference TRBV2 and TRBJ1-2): EPEVTQTPSHQVTQMGQEVILRCVPISNHLYFYWYRQILGQKVEFLVSFYNNEISEKSEIFDDQFSVERPDGSNFTLKIRSTKLEDSAMYFCASSEDEGEGYTFGSGTRLTVV.

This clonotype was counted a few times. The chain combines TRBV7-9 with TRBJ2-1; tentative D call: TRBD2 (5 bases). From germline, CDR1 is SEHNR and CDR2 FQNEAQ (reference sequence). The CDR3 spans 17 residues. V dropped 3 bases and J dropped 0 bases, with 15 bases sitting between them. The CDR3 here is CASSFREIRSSYNEQFF. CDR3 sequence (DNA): TGTGCCAGCAGCTTCCGGGAAATTAGGAGCTCCTACAATGAGCAGTTCTTC.